This T cell receptor beta chain was sequenced for a study of T cells after yellow fever vaccination (dated by TCRdb to between 2018 and 2021). Background on the whole study: Libraries from fractions with low cell numbers were prepared with the SMART-Seq v4 Ultra Low Input RNA kit. Bulk TCR alpha and beta repertoires were sequenced longitudinally to track T-cell clones before and after primary and booster YFV17D yellow fever vaccination. The cohort comprised two healthy male donors, one aged 18 to 30 and one aged 30 to 40 years. Blood was drawn at multiple timepoints before and after primary and secondary immunization, with bulk PBMC replicates and cell subsets isolated.

A word on this clonotype: There is no known antigen for this receptor. It has no much larger one-base neighbor in the sample; base qualities were not kept.

Here is what the overall study found, with its caveats: A small fraction of clonotypes appeared in both the CD4 and CD8 compartments, likely as a result of convergent recombination. Compared with the primary T-cell response, the secondary T-cell response was faster but weaker, reaching its peak on day 5 rather than on day 15. Most clones expanded after primary vaccination (around 96% of CD4 and around 88% of CD8) were re-detected after the booster, suggesting that broad memory maintenance occurred. The study included only two donors, which limits how far the findings can be generalized. Computational filtering was required because FACS-sorted repertoires could contain abundant contaminating clonotypes from the bulk population.

The data were produced on an Illumina NovaSeq 6000. Synthesis of TCR cDNA relied on 5'RACE template switching, a step that introduced a universal primer site along with unique molecular identifiers. Priming for cDNA synthesis came from both the TCR alpha and TCR beta constant segments. Two PCR steps were used to amplify libraries, with sample barcodes and sequencing adapters being added in the second step. Sequencing of the libraries was done on either Illumina HiSeq 2500 (2x100 bp) or NovaSeq (2x150 bp). Per the authors' processing: Reads were demultiplexed and collapsed into UMI consensus sequences with MIGEC, and V(D)J alignment was performed with MiXCR. Clonotypes responding to the vaccine were identified with edgeR on replicate PBMC samples, with the criteria of FDR below 0.01 and a log2 fold change above 5 up to day 15. Each bulk clonotype was labeled CD4 or CD8 based on which sequenced repertoire, CD4 or CD8, contained the clonotype at higher abundance. TCRdb itself trimmed the public reads at Q25 with fastp, ran MiXCR and retained productive beta chains. Rows are unified per CDR3 protein, each entry keeping the most common DNA and genes. It is TCRdb's table, rather than the study itself, that gives the V and J calls and clone size. The sample table records approximately 250,000 distinct CDR3 sequences; around 4.9% of these occur just once. Clones ranked in the top ten supply under 3.5% of the sample.

Measured from the cysteine to the phenylalanine, the CDR3 is 16 residues long. Only the CDR3 part of the read is kept: 48 bases, read in frame from the first base. Taken from the germline V gene, the CDR1 and CDR2 loops are SGHRS and YFSETQ. V is trimmed back by 4 bases and J by 3 bases, and the junction contains 8 bases that no gene match accounts for. In light of the paper, this sample's treatment or condition label describes: live attenuated yellow fever vaccine strain. PBMCs were isolated from peripheral blood using a standard Ficoll-Paque protocol. CD4 and CD8 T-cell fractions were isolated with Dynabeads CD4 and CD8 positive selection kits. TriZol was used to extract RNA from bulk PBMCs, CD4 and CD8 fractions, and dextramer-positive and dextramer-negative fractions.

The specimen comprised CD4+ T cells sorted from PBMCs, sampled on the day of the yellow fever booster vaccination. The sequence derives from a man aged 18 to 30 who received the YFV17D yellow fever vaccine. The rearrangement joined TRBV5-1 to TRBJ2-7; 12 middle bases align to TRBD1. CDR3 reads: CASSAGQGARVYEQYF. The nucleotides read TGCGCCAGCAGCGCGGGACAGGGGGCGCGGGTCTACGAGCAGTACTTC.